The T cell receptor beta chain under discussion was sequenced for a study of identical twins. This clonotype was recorded at least ten times. One entry per CDR3 protein results from TCRdb running MiXCR on the 5' RACE reads. The sample yields over 250,000 distinct CDR3 sequences, roughly 9.8% seen once. These data were also reused for a study on yellow fever vaccine responses in identical twins.

The origin of this receptor is a woman under 30 in good health. Material for sequencing was CD8+ T cells sorted from blood.

CDR3 sequence: CASSPSGTNTGELFF. Written as DNA, the CDR3 is TGTGCCAGCAGCCCTAGCGGTACAAACACCGGGGAGCTGTTTTTT. This chain connects TRBV7-9 to TRBJ2-2; 7 nucleotides agree with TRBD2. The CDR3 runs to 15 residues. V shed 5 bases and J 2 bases; nucleotides not matched to a gene: 5. Per germline, CDR1 SEHNR and CDR2 FQNEAQ (reference sequence).